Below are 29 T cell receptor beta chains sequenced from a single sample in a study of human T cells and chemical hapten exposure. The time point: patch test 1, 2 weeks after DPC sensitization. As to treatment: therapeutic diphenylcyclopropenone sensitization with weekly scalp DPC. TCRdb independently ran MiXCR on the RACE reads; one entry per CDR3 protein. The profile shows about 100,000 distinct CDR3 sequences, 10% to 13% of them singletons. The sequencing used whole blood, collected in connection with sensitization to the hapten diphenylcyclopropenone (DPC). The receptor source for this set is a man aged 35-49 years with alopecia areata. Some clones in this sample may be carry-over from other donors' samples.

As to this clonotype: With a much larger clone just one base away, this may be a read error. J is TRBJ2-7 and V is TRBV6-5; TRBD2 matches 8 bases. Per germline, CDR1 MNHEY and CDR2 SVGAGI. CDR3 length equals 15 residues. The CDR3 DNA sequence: TGTGCCAGCAGTTACTCCCTGGCTAGCGGGTACGAGCAGCACTTC. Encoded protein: CASSYSLASGYEQHF.

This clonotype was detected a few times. The CDR3 sequence is CSARGTGYEQYV. As DNA, the CDR3 is TGCAGTGCTAGAGGTACAGGTTACGAGCAGTACGTC. The rearrangement joins TRBV20-1 to TRBJ2-7; D may be TRBD1 (5 bases). The germline V and J ends were trimmed by 1 base and 4 bases, with 8 bases remaining between them. This CDR3 is 12 amino acids long. Per the germline V gene, CDR1 is DFQATT and CDR2 is SNEGSKA (reference sequence).

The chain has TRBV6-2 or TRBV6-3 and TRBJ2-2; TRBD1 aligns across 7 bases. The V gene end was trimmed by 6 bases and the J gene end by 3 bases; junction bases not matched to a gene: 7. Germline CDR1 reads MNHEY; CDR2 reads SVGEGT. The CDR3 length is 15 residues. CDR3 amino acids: CASSRQGSDTGELFF. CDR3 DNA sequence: TGTGCCAGCAGCCGACAGGGATCGGACACCGGGGAGCTGTTTTTT.

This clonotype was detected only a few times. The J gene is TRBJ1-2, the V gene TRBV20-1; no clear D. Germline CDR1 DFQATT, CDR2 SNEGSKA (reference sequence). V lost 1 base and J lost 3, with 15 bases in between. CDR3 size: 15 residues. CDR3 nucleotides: TGCAGTGCTAGAGCTCGGCTCACAAGGGACTATGGCTACACCTTC. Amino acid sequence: CSARARLTRDYGYTF.

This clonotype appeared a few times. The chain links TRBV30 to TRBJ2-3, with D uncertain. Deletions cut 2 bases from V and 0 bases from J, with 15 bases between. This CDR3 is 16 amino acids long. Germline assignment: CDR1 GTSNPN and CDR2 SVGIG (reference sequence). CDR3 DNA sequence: TGTGCCTGGAGTTCGATGATGGGGTTCAGCACAGATACGCAGTATTTT. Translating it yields CAWSSMMGFSTDTQYF.

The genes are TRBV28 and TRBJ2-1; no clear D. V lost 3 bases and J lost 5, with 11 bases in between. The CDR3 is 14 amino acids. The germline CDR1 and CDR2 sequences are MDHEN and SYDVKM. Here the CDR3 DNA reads TGTGCCAGCAGTTTGCCAACCGCTAACAATGAGCAGTTCTTC. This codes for CASSLPTANNEQFF.

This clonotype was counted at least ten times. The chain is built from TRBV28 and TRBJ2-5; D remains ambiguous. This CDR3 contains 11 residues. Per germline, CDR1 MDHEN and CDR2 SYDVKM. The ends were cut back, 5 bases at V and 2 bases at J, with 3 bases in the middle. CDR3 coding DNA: TGTGCCAGCAGTCCACAAGAGACCCAGTACTTC. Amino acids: CASSPQETQYF. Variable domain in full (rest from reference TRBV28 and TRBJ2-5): DVKVTQSSRYLVKRTGEKVFLECVQDMDHENMFWYRQDPGLGLRLIYFSYDVKMKEKGDIPEGYSVSREKKERFSLILESASTNQTSMYLCASSPQETQYFGPGTRLLVL.

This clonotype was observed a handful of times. This CDR3 is CATSKGGTGNTIYF. The CDR3 DNA follows: TGTGCCACCAGCAAGGGGGGGACTGGAAACACCATATATTTT. This chain links TRBV15 with TRBJ1-3, with a tentative D call TRBD1 (6 bases). Per the germline V gene, CDR1 is LNHNV and CDR2 is YYDKDF (reference sequence). Trimming cost V 4 bases and J 2 bases, with 9 bases left between them. CDR3 length: 14 residues. The complete variable domain, with remaining parts taken from reference TRBV15 and TRBJ1-3, reads DAMVIQNPRYQVTQFGKPVTLSCSQTLNHNVMYWYQQKSSQAPKLLFHYYDKDFNNEADTPDNFQSRRPNTSFCFLDIRSPGLGDTAMYLCATSKGGTGNTIYFGEGSWLTVV.

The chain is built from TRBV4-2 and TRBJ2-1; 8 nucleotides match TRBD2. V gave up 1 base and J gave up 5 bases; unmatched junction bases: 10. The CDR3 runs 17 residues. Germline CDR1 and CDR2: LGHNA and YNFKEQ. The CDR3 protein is CASSQVLRTSWNNEQFF. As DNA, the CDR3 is TGTGCCAGCAGCCAAGTGTTAAGGACTAGCTGGAACAATGAGCAGTTCTTC.

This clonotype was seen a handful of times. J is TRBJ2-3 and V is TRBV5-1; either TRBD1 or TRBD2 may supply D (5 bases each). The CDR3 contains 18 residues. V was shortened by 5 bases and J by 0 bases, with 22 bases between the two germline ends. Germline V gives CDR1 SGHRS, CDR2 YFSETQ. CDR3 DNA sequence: TGCGCCAGCAGTTCAGGGACGGTTCCAGTCTCTAGCACAGATACGCAGTATTTT. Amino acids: CASSSGTVPVSSTDTQYF.

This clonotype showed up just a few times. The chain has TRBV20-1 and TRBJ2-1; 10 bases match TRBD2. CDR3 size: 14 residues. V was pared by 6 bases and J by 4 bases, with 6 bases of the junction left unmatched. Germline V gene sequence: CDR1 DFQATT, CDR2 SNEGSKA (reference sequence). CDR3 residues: CSASTSGMYNEQFF. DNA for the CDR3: TGCAGTGCCAGCACTAGCGGGATGTACAATGAGCAGTTCTTC.

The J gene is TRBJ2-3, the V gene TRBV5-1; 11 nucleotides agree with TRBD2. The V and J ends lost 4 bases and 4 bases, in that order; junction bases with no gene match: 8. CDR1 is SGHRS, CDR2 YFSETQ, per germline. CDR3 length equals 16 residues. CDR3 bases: TGCGCCAGCAGCCGACTAGCGGGATTTCCAGCAGATACGCAGTATTTT. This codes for CASSRLAGFPADTQYF.

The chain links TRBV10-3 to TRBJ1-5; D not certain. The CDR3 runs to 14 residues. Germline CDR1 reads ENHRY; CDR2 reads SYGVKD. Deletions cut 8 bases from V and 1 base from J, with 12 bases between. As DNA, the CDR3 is TGTGCCATCGGGCACCAGGACAGCAATCAGCCCCAGCATTTT. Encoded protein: CAIGHQDSNQPQHF.

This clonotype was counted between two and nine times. The CDR3 DNA reads as TGTGCCAGCAGCCTACAGGGTAGGAACGAGCAGTACTTC. Protein: CASSLQGRNEQYF. V is TRBV7-3 and J is TRBJ2-7; tentatively, D is TRBD1 (6 bases). The V and J ends lost 5 bases and 5 bases respectively, with 13 bases between them. The CDR3 is 13 residues long. The germline V gene has CDR1 SGHTA and CDR2 FQGTGA.

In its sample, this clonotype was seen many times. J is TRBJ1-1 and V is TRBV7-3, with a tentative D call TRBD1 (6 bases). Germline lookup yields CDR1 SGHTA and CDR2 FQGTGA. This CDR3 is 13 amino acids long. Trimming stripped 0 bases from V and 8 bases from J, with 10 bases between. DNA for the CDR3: TGTGCCAGCAGCTTAACAGGGACACCAGAAGCTTTCTTT. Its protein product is CASSLTGTPEAFF.

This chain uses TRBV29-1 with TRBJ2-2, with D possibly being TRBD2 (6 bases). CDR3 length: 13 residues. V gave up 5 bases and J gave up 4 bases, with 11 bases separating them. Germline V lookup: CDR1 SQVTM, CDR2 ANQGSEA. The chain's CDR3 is CSVRVGGTGELFF. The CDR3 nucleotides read TGCAGCGTTCGTGTGGGGGGCACCGGGGAGCTGTTTTTT.

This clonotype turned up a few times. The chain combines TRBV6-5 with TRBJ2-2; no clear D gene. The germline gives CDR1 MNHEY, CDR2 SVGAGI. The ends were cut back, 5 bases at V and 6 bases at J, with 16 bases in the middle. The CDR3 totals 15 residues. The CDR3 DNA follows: TGTGCCAGCAGTCGCTCGGTGCCCCCCCCCGGGGAGCTGTTTTTT. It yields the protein CASSRSVPPPGELFF.

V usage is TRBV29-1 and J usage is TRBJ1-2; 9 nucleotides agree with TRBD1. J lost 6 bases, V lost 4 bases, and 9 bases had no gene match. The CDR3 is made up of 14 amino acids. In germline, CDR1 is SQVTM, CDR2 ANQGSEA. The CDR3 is CSVAGWGQGDGYTF. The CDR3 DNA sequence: TGCAGCGTTGCTGGTTGGGGACAGGGTGATGGCTACACCTTC.

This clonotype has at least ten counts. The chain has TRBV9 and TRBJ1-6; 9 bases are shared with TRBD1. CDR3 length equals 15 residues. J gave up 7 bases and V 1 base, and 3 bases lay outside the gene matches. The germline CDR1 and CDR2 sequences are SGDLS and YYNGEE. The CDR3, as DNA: TGTGCCAGCAGCGTATCGGGACAGGGAAATTCACCCCTCCACTTT. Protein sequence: CASSVSGQGNSPLHF.

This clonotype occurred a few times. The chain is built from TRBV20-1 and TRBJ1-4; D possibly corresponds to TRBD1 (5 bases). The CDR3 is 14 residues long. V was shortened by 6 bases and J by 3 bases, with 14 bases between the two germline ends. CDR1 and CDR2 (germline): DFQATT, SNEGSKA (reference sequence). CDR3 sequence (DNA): TGCAGTGCCACGGGGCGAGGGGCTAATGAAAAACTGTTTTTT. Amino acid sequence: CSATGRGANEKLFF.

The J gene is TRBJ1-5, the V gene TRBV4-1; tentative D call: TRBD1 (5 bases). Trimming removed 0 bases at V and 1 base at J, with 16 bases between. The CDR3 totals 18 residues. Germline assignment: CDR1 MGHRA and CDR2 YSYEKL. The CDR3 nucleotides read TGCGCCAGCAGCCAAGACCCCCTAGGGGATTACAGCAATCAGCCCCAGCATTTT. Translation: CASSQDPLGDYSNQPQHF.

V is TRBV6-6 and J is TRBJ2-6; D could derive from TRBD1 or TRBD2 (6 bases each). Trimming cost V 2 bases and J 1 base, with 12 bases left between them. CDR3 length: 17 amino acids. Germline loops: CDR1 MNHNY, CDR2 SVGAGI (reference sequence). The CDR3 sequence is CASSYAQGGSGANVLTF. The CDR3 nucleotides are TGTGCCAGCAGTTACGCCCAAGGGGGGTCTGGGGCCAACGTCCTGACTTTC.

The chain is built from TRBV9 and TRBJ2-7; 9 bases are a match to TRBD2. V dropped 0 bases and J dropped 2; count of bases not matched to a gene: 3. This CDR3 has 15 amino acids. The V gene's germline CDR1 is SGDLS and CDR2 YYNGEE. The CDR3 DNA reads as TGTGCCAGCAGCGTAGGTCTAGCGGGAACCTACGAGCAGTACTTC. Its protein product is CASSVGLAGTYEQYF.

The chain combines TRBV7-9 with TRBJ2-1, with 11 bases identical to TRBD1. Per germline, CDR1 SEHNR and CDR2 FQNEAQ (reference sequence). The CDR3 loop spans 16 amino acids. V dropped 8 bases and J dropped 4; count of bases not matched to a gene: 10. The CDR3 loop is CASGTGGWEGYNEQFF. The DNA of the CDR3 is TGTGCCAGCGGGACAGGGGGGTGGGAGGGGTACAATGAGCAGTTCTTC.

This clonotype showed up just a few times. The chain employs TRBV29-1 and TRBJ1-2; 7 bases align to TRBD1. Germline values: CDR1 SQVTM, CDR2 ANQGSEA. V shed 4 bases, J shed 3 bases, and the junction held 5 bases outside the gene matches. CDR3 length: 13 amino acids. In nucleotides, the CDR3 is TGCAGCGTTGTTAACAGGGGAGACTATGGCTACACCTTC. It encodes CSVVNRGDYGYTF.

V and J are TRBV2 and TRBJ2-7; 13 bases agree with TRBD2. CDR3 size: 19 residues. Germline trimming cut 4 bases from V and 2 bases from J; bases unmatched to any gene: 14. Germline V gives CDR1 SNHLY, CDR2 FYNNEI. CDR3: CASSGTVGTGLAGTYEQYF. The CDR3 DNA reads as TGTGCCAGCAGTGGAACGGTTGGGACGGGACTAGCGGGGACCTACGAGCAGTACTTC.

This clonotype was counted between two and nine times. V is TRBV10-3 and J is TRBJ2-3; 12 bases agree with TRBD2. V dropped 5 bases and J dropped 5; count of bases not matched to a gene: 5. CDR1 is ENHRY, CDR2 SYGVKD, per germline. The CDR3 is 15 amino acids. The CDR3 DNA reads TGTGCCATCAGTCGACTAGCGGGAGAGCTAGATACGCAGTATTTT. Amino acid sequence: CAISRLAGELDTQYF.

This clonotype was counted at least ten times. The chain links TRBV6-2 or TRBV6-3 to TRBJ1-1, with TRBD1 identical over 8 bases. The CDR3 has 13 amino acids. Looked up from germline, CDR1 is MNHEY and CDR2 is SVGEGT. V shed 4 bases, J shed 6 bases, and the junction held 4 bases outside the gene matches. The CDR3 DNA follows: TGTGCCAGCAGTTTCGGACAGGGTCCTGAAGCTTTCTTT. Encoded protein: CASSFGQGPEAFF.

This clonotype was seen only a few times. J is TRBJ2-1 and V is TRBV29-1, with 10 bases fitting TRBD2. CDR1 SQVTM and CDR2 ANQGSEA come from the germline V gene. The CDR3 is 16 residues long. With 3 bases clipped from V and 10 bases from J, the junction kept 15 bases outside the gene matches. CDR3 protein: CSVDRVGLAGVGEQFF. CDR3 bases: TGCAGCGTTGATCGTGTAGGGCTAGCGGGAGTTGGAGAGCAGTTCTTC.